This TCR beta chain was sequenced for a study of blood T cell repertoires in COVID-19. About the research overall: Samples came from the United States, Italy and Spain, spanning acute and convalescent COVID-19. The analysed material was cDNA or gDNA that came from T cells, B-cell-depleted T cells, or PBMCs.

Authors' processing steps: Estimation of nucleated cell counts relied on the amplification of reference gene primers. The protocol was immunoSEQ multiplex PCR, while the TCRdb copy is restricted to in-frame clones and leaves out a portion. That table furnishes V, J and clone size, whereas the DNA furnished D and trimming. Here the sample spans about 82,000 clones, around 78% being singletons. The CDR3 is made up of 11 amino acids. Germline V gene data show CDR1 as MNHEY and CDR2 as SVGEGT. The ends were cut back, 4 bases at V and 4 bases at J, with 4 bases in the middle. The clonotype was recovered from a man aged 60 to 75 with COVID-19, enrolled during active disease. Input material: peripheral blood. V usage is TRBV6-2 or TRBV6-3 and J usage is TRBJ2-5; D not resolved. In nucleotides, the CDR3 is TGTGCCAGCAGTTCCCTAGAGACCCAGTACTTC. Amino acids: CASSSLETQYF.